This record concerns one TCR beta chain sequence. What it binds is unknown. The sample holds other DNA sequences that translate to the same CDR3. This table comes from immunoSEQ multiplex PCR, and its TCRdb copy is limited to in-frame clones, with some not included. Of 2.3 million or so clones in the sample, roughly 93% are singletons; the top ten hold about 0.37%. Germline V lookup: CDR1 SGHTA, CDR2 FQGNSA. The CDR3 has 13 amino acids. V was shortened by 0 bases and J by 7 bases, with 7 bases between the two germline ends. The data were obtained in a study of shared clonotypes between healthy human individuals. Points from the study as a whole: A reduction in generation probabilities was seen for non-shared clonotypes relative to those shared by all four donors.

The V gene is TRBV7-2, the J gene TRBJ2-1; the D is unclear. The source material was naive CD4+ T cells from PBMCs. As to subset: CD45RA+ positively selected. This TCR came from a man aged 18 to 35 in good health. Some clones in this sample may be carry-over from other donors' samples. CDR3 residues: CASSLALVNEQFF. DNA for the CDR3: TGTGCCAGCAGCTTAGCGCTAGTGAATGAGCAGTTCTTC.